The clone carrying this TCR beta chain was counted once. The target antigen is unknown. The data stem from a study of STAT5B mutations in CD4+ large granular lymphocyte leukemia. Study-wide results and caveats: Main leukemic clonotypes were patient-specific, but roughly 23% appeared at low frequency elsewhere. TRBV06-family usage was enriched in top patient clones (8/27) versus controls (2/35). Patient CD4-sorted repertoires looked more clonal than healthy CD4+ repertoires, even without putative leukemic clones.

The CDR3 totals 16 residues. Germline V gene lookup returns CDR1 SGHTA and CDR2 FQGNSA. The V segment lost 4 bases and the J segment 4 bases; nucleotides outside the gene matches: 9. Method: immunoSEQ multiplex PCR; TCRdb's copy keeps in-frame clones and lacks some. The table lists about 33,000 clones, roughly 79% of them singletons. Specimen: CD4+ T cells from blood buffy coats. The chain recombines TRBV7-2 with TRBJ2-1, with TRBD2 matching 8 bases. The sequence came from a human donor in good health. CDR3 loop: CASSSVAGSTYNEQFF. CDR3 bases: TGTGCCAGCAGCTCCGTAGCGGGATCGACGTACAATGAGCAGTTCTTC.